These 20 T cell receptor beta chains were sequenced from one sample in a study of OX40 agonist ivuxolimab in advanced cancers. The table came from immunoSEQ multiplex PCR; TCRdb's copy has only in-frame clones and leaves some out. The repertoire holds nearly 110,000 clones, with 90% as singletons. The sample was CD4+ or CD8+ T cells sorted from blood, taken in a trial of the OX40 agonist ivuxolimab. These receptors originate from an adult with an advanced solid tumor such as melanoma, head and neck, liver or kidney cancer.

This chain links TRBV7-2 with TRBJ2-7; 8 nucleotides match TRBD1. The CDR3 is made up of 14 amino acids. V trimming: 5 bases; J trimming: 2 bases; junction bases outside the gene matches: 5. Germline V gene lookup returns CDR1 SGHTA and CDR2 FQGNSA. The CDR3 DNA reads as TGTGCCAGCAGCACACGACAGGGGCCCTACGAGCAGTACTTC. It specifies CASSTRQGPYEQYF.

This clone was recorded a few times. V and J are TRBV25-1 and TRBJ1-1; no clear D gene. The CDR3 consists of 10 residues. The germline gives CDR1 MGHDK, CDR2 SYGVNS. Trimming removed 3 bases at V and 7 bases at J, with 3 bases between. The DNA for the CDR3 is TGTGCCAGCAGTGACTATGAAGCTTTCTTT. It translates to CASSDYEAFF. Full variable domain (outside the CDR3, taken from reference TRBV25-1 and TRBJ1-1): EADIYQTPRYLVIGTGKKITLECSQTMGHDKMYWYQQDPGMELHLIHYSYGVNSTEKGDLSSESTVSRIRTEHFPLTLESARPSHTSQYLCASSDYEAFFGQGTRLTVV.

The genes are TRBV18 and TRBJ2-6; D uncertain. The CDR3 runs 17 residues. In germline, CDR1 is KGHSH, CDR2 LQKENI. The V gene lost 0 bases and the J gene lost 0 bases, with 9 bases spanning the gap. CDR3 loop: CASSPPVGFSGANVLTF. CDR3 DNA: TGTGCCAGCTCACCACCGGTAGGATTCTCTGGGGCCAACGTCCTGACTTTC.

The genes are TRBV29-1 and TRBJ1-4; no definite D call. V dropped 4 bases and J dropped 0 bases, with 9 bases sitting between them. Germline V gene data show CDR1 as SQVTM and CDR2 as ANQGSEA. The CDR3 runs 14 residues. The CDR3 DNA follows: TGCAGCGTTGTGGGTACCGCAACTAATGAAAAACTGTTTTTT. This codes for CSVVGTATNEKLFF.

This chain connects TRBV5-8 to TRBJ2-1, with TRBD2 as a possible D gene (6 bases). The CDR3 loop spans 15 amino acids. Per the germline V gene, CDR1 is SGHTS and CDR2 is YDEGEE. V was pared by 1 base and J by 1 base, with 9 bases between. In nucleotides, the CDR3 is TGTGCCAGCAGCTTGTTTGGGACTTCCTACAATGAGCAGTTCTTC. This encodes CASSLFGTSYNEQFF.

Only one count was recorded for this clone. The CDR3 sequence: CASSPSRASYEQYF. CDR3 coding DNA: TGTGCCAGCAGTCCGAGTAGGGCCTCCTACGAGCAGTACTTC. This chain connects TRBV7-2 to TRBJ2-7; D uncertain. Germline CDR1 reads SGHTA; CDR2 reads FQGNSA. V was pared by 6 bases and J by 0 bases, with 12 bases between. This CDR3 spans 14 amino acids. The whole variable domain, remainder taken from reference TRBV7-2 and TRBJ2-7, is GAGVSQSPSNKVTEKGKDVELRCDPISGHTALYWYRQSLGQGLEFLIYFQGNSAPDKSGLPSDRFSAERTGGSVSTLTIQRTQQEDSAVYLCASSPSRASYEQYFGPGTRLTVT.

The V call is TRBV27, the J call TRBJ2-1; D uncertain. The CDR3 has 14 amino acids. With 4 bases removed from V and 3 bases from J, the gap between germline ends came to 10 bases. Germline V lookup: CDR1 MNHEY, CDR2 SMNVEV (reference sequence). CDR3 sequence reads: CASSWSQSYNEQFF. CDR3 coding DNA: TGTGCCAGCAGTTGGTCACAGAGCTACAATGAGCAGTTCTTC.

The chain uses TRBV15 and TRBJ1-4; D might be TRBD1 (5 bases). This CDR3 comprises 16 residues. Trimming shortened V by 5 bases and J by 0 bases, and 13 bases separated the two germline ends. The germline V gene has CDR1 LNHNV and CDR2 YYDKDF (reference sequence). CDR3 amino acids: CATSARGATTNEKLFF. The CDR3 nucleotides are TGTGCCACCAGCGCCCGTGGGGCGACAACTAATGAAAAACTGTTTTTT.

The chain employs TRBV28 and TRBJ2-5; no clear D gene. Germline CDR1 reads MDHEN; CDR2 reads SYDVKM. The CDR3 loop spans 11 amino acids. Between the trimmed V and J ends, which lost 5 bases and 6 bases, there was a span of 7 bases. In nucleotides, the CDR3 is TGTGCCAGCAGTGACTCGAAGACCCAGTACTTC. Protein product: CASSDSKTQYF.

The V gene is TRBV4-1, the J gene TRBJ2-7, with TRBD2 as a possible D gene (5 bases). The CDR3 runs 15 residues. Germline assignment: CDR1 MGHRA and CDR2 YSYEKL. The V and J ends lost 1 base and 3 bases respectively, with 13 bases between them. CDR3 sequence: CASSQGRVGFYEQYF. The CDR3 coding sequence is TGCGCCAGCAGCCAAGGGCGGGTCGGATTCTACGAGCAGTACTTC.

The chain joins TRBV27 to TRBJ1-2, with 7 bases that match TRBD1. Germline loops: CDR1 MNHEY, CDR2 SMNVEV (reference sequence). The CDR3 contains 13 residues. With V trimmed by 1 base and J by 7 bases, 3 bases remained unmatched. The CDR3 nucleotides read TGTGCCAGCAGTTTATTAGGGGGCTCTGGCTACACCTTC. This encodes CASSLLGGSGYTF.

In DNA, the CDR3 is TGTGCCAGCAGTTCCCGGGACAGGGTGGAAAAACTGTTTTTT. This translates into CASSSRDRVEKLFF. The gene calls are TRBV6-5 and TRBJ1-4, with 9 bases aligning to TRBD1. V lost 4 bases and J lost 8; bases outside the gene matches: 5. This CDR3 has 14 amino acids. The germline gives CDR1 MNHEY, CDR2 SVGAGI.

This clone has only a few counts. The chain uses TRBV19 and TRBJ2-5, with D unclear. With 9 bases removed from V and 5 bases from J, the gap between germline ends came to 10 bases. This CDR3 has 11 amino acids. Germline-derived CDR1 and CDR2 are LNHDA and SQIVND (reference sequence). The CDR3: CARGLGETQYF. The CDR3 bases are TGTGCCAGGGGCCTGGGGGAGACCCAGTACTTC. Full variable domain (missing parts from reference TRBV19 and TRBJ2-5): DGGITQSPKYLFRKEGQNVTLSCEQNLNHDAMYWYRQDPGQGLRLIYYSQIVNDFQKGDIAEGYSVSREKKESFPLTVTSAQKNPTAFYLCARGLGETQYFGPGTRLLVL.

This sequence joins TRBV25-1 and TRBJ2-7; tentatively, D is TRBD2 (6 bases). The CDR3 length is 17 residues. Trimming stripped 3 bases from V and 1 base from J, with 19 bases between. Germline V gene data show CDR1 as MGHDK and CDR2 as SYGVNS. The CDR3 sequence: CASSDKRAGGGSYEQYF. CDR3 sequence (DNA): TGTGCCAGCAGTGACAAAAGAGCCGGGGGTGGTTCCTACGAGCAGTACTTC.

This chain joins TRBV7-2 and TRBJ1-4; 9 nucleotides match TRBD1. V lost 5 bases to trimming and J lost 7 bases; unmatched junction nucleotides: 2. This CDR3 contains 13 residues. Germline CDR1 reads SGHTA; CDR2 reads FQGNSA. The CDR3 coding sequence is TGTGCCAGCAGCCGGGACAGGGCTGAAAAACTGTTTTTT. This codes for CASSRDRAEKLFF.

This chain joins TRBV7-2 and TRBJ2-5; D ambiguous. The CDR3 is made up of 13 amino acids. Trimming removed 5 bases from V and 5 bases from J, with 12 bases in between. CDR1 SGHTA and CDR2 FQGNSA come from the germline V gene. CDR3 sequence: CASSTSSWETQYF. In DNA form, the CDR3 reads TGTGCCAGCAGCACATCATCATGGGAGACCCAGTACTTC.

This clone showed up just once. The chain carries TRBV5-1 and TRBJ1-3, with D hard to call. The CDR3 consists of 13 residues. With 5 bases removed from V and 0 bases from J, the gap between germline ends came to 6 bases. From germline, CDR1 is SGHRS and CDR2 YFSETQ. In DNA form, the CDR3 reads TGCGCCAGCAGGCAGAGCTCTGGAAACACCATATATTTT. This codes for CASRQSSGNTIYF.

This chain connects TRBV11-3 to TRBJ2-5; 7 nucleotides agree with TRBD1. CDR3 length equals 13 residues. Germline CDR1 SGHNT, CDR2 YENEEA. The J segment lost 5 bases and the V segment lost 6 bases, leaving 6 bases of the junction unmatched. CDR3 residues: CASSKGAKETQYF. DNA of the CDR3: TGTGCCAGCAGTAAGGGGGCCAAGGAGACCCAGTACTTC.

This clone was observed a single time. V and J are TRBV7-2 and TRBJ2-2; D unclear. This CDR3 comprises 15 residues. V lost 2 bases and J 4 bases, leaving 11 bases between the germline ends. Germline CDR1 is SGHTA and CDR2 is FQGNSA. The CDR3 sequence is CASSLKQPRTGELFF. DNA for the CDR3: TGTGCCAGCAGCTTAAAACAACCGCGCACCGGGGAGCTGTTTTTT.

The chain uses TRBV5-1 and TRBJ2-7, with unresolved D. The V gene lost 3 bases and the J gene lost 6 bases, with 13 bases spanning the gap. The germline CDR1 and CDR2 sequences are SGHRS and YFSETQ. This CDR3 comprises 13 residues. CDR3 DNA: TGCGCCAGCAGCTCCGAGGTATATCGCGAGCAGTACTTC. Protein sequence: CASSSEVYREQYF.